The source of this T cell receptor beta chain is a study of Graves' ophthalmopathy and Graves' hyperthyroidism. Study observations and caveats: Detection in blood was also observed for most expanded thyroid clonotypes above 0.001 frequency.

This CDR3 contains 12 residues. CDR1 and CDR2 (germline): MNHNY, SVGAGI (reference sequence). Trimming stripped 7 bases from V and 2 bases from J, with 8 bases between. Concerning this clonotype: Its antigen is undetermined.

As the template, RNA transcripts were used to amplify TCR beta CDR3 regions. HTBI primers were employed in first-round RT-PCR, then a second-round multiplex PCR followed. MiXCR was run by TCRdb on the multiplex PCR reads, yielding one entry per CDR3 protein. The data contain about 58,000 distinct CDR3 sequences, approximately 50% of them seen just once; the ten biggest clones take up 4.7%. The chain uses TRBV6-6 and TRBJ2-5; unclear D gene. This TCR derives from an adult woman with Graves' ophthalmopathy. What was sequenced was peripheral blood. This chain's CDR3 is CASTPGQETQYF. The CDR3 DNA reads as TGTGCCAGCACCCCAGGACAAGAGACCCAGTACTTC.